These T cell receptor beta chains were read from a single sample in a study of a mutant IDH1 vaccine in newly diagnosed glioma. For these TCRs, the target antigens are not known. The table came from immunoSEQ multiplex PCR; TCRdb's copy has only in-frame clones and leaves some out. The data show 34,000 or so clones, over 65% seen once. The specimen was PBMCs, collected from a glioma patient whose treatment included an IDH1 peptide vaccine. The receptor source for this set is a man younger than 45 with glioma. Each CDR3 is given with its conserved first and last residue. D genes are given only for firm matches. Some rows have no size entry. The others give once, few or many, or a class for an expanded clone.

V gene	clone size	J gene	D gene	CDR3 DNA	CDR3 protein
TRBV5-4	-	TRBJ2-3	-	TGTGCCAGCGCTTCGCTCGTCCCCACAGGCTACACTTATACGCAGTATTTT	CASASLVPTGYTYTQYF
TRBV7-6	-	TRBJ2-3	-	TGTGCCAGCAGCTCCCGGGAGGACAGTCCTAGCACAGATACGCAGTATTTT	CASSSREDSPSTDTQYF
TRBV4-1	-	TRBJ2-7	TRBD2	TGCGCCAGCAGCCAAGACTCTAGCGGGACTTATTCCTACGAGCAGTACTTC	CASSQDSSGTYSYEQYF
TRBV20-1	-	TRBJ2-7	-	TGCAGTGCCTACGCTTACCACGAGCAGTACTTC	CSAYAYHEQYF
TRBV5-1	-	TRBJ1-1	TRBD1	TGCGCCAGCAGCCCTCGGACAGGGGACACTGAAGCTTTCTTT	CASSPRTGDTEAFF
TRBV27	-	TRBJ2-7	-	TGTGCCAGCAGTTTTCTCCTGCGTACGGGAGCCTACGAGCAGTACTTC	CASSFLLRTGAYEQYF
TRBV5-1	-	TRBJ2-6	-	TGCGCCAGCAGCTTGGACAGCCCCTTCTCTGGGGCCAACGTCCTGACTTTC	CASSLDSPFSGANVLTF
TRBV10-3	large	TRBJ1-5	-	TGTGCCATCAGTGTGGGAGATACAGGATCTGCGGGCAATCAGCCCCAGCATTTT	CAISVGDTGSAGNQPQHF
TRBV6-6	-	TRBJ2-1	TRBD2	TGTGCCAGCAGTTATGGGGTTAGCGGGAGACGTAATGAGCAGTTCTTC	CASSYGVSGRRNEQFF
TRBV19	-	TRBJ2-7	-	TGTGCCAGTAGTATACAGGGATCCTACGAGCAGTACTTC	CASSIQGSYEQYF
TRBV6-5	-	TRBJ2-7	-	TGTGCCAGCAGTTCGACCTCCCCGGGGGAGCAGTACTTC	CASSSTSPGEQYF
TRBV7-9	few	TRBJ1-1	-	TGTGCCAGCAGTAGGGGGGACACTGAAGCTTTCTTT	CASSRGDTEAFF
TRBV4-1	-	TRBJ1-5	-	TGCGCCAGCAGCCAAGATCAAGCCGGGGGAGGGGGTTATCAGCCCCAGCATTTT	CASSQDQAGGGGYQPQHF
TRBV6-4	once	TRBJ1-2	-	TGTGCCAGCAGTGACTCAGGCCGCTATGGCTACACCTTC	CASSDSGRYGYTF
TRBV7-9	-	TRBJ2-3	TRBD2	TGTGCCAGCAGAGGACTAGCGGGGTCCACAGATACGCAGTATTTT	CASRGLAGSTDTQYF
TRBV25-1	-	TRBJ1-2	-	TGTGCCAGCAGTGAGAGGGGTACGGGCCGGGGCTATGGCTACACCTTC	CASSERGTGRGYGYTF
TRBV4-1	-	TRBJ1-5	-	TGCGCCAGCAGCCAAGTTACCGATCAGCCCCAGCATTTT	CASSQVTDQPQHF
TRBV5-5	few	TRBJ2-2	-	TGTGCCAGCAGCTCTTTAGGGAACACCGGGGAGCTGTTTTTT	CASSSLGNTGELFF
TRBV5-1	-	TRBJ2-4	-	TGCGCCAGCAGCTTGTTCGACAGCCCTCTAGCCAAAAACATTCAGTACTTC	CASSLFDSPLAKNIQYF
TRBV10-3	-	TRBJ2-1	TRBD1	TGTGCCATCAGTGAGTCATGGGGGACAGGGGACCACAATGAGCAGTTCTTC	CAISESWGTGDHNEQFF
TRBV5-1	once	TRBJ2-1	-	TGCGCCAGCAGCTTAGAGCGGTCCTACAATGAGCAGTTCTTC	CASSLERSYNEQFF
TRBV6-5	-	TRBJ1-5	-	TGTGCCAGCAGTTACGACTCGATTGGACAGCCCCAGCATTTT	CASSYDSIGQPQHF
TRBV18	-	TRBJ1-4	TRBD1	TGTGCCAGCTCACCGAGGGACAGGGTGGATGAAAAACTGTTTTTT	CASSPRDRVDEKLFF
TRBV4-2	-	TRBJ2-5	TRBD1	TGTGCCAGCAGCCAAACAGGGGAAGGAGAGACCCAGTACTTC	CASSQTGEGETQYF
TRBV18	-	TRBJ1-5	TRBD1	TGTGCCAGCTCACTAACAGGGGGCGAAAGCAATCAGCCCCAGCATTTT	CASSLTGGESNQPQHF
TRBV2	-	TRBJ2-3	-	TGTGCCAGAGGGGAGAAGAAAGATACGCAGTATTTT	CARGEKKDTQYF
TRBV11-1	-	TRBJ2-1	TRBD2	TGTGCCAGCAGCTTAGTATCTAGCGGGAGTTCGAGTAAAAAAGAGCAGTTCTTC	CASSLVSSGSSSKKEQFF
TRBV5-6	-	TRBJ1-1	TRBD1	TGTGCCAGCACCAAACAGGGGAGGGGAACTGAAGCTTTCTTT	CASTKQGRGTEAFF
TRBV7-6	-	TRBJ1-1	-	TGTGCCAGCAGCCGAGCGGGGGCTACGAACACTGAAGCTTTCTTT	CASSRAGATNTEAFF
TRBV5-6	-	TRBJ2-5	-	TGTGCCAGCAGCTTAGGAGGGGGGGGTCAAGAGACCCAGTACTTC	CASSLGGGGQETQYF
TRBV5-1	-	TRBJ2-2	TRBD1	TGCGCCAGCAGCGGGGGACAGGGGTTTACCGGGGAGCTGTTTTTT	CASSGGQGFTGELFF
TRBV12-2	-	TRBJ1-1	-	TGTGCAAGTCGCTTCCACGACGACGGTGAAGCTTTCTTT	CASRFHDDGEAFF
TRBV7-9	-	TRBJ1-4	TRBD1	TGTGCCAGCAGCTGGACAGGGGGCTATGAGGGAAATGAAAAACTGTTTTTT	CASSWTGGYEGNEKLFF
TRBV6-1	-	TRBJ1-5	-	TGTGCCAGCAGTGCATTTCGTAATCAGCCCCAGCATTTT	CASSAFRNQPQHF
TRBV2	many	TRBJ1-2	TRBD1	TGTGCCAGCAGTGAAGAAAGAGGACAGGGGAGGTCCGGCTACACCTTC	CASSEERGQGRSGYTF
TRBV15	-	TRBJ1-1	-	TGTGCCACCAGCCTTAGTCTAAGCACTGAAGCTTTCTTT	CATSLSLSTEAFF
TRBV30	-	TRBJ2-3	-	TGTGCCTGGAGCGAGGGGGACGGCACAGATACGCAGTATTTT	CAWSEGDGTDTQYF
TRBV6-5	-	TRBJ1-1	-	TGTGCCAGCAGTTACCAAGGGGCGAGGACTGAAGCTTTCTTT	CASSYQGARTEAFF
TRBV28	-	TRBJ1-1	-	TGTGCCAGCAGTTTGATTCCCAGAACTTTCTTT	CASSLIPRTFF
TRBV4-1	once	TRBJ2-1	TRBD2	TGCGCCAGCAGCCAAGATATGACTAGCGGGGCCTACAATGAGCAGTTCTTC	CASSQDMTSGAYNEQFF
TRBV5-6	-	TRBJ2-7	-	TGTGCCAGCTCAGGGTTTGGCGAGCAGTACTTC	CASSGFGEQYF
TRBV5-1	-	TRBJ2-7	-	TGCGCCAGCAGCTTGGGGCAGGTCAACTACGAGCAGTACTTC	CASSLGQVNYEQYF
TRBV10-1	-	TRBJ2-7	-	TGCGCCAGCAGTGCGCAGGGCAGCGAGCAGTACTTC	CASSAQGSEQYF
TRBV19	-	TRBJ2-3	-	TGTGCCAGCGGCGGAGCTAGCACAGATACGCAGTATTTT	CASGGASTDTQYF
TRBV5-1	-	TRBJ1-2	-	TGCGCCAGCAGCTTGCGAGGGTCCCTCTATGGCTACACCTTC	CASSLRGSLYGYTF
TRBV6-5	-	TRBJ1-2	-	TGTGCCAGCAGCAACGGGGTGAACTATGGCTACACCTTC	CASSNGVNYGYTF
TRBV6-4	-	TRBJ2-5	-	TGTGCCAGCAGTCTGGGCCCTGAGGAGACCCAGTACTTC	CASSLGPEETQYF